The sequence of this T cell receptor beta chain was determined in a study of PD-L1 blockade in urothelial cancer. As for the study in general: Patients began atezolizumab, 1,200 mg intravenously every 3 weeks, around 2014. Each participant's history included 0 to 3 prior chemotherapy regimens.

This table comes from immunoSEQ multiplex PCR, and its TCRdb copy is limited to in-frame clones, with some not included. The repertoire consists of 35,000 to 55,000 clones, with under 90% occurring once and the leading ten covering more than 13%. Stated time point: peripheral blood 6 weeks after treatment start. Patients in the study were battling locally advanced or metastatic urothelial carcinoma. The CDR3 has 16 residues. Germline V lookup: CDR1 GTSNPN, CDR2 SVGIG (reference sequence). V lost 3 bases and J 0 bases, leaving 15 bases between the germline ends. The sequence came from a man aged 60-69 years with urothelial cancer. The specimen was PBMCs, collected around atezolizumab (anti-PD-L1) treatment. V usage is TRBV30 and J usage is TRBJ2-4; D perhaps matches TRBD1 (6 bases). The CDR3 nucleotides are TGTGCCTGGAGAGGGGGACGGAGAGTAGCCAAAAACATTCAGTACTTC. Protein: CAWRGGRRVAKNIQYF.